This T cell receptor (beta chain) originates from a study of control samples from healthy donors and cancer patients. Clones were read by immunoSEQ multiplex PCR, and TCRdb kept only the in-frame ones, dropping some. The sample holds about 140,000 clones, 85% to 95% seen once. This clone was counted a single time. Germline V gene lookup returns CDR1 SGHNT and CDR2 YYREEE (reference sequence). V lost 0 bases to trimming and J lost 2 bases, with 12 bases between them. This CDR3 contains 15 residues. This receptor was taken from a man in his forties in good health. The genes are TRBV5-4 and TRBJ2-7; D might be TRBD2 (6 bases). Sequenced: blood. The CDR3 DNA sequence: TGTGCCAGCAGCTTGGGGGAGGATCTTACCTACGAGCAGTACTTC. Translation: CASSLGEDLTYEQYF.